These 20 T cell receptor beta chains originate from one sample sequenced in a study of T cell responses to AZD1222 COVID-19 vaccine. This table comes from immunoSEQ multiplex PCR, and its TCRdb copy is limited to in-frame clones, with some not included. The table lists around 99,000 clones, roughly 90% of them singletons, with 6.5% to 10% in the top ten. The specimen comprised peripheral blood, sampled 28 days after the second AZD1222 dose. These receptors originate from an adult who received the AZD1222 COVID-19 vaccine.

The chain couples TRBV19 to TRBJ1-4; D call uncertain. This CDR3 spans 13 amino acids. CDR1 is LNHDA and CDR2 is SQIVND in the germline V gene (reference sequence). V lost 5 bases to trimming and J lost 8 bases, with 12 bases between them. CDR3 residues: CASSPSSGEKLFF. The CDR3 DNA follows: TGTGCCAGTAGTCCCTCATCTGGGGAAAAACTGTTTTTT.

The V gene is TRBV28, the J gene TRBJ1-2, with 9 bases that match TRBD1. Germline V gene sequence: CDR1 MDHEN, CDR2 SYDVKM. V lost 6 bases and J lost 5; bases outside the gene matches: 7. This CDR3 has 14 residues. The CDR3 spells CASRPPGQGYGYTF. The CDR3 DNA follows: TGTGCCAGCAGGCCGCCGGGACAGGGTTATGGCTACACCTTC.

V gene TRBV10-3 combines with J gene TRBJ1-1; 7 bases line up with TRBD1. The V and J ends lost 5 bases and 0 bases, in that order; junction bases with no gene match: 6. The CDR3 spans 15 residues. Germline V gene data show CDR1 as ENHRY and CDR2 as SYGVKD. The CDR3 region has the DNA TGTGCCATCAGTCCCGGGACAGTTATGAACACTGAAGCTTTCTTT. As protein: CAISPGTVMNTEAFF.

This chain's CDR3 is CASSYPGGGYGYTF. The DNA for the CDR3 is TGTGCCAGCAGTTACCCCGGAGGGGGCTATGGCTACACCTTC. V and J are TRBV6-5 and TRBJ1-2, with D maybe TRBD1 (6 bases). The V end was cut by 2 bases, the J end by 4 bases, with 11 bases between. Germline loops: CDR1 MNHEY, CDR2 SVGAGI. This CDR3 comprises 14 residues.

The V call is TRBV19, the J call TRBJ2-5; D gene uncertain. The CDR3 runs to 12 residues. Trimming took off 4 bases at V and 5 bases at J, with 8 bases between the two ends. Germline lookup yields CDR1 LNHDA and CDR2 SQIVND (reference sequence). This CDR3 is CASSTLWETQYF. CDR3 sequence (DNA): TGTGCCAGTAGTACCCTGTGGGAGACCCAGTACTTC.

This clone came up once. Because the CDR3's place on the DNA is in doubt, the DNA is left out and the CDR3 is given as listed by TCRdb. The V gene is TRBV6-5, the J gene TRBJ1-1; the DNA was not used to check the table's D call, TRBD1. CDR1 is MNHEY and CDR2 is SVGAGI in the germline V gene. The CDR3 region is 14 residues in length, termini included. The CDR3 is CASILGRGNTEAFF.

The genes are TRBV27 and TRBJ2-3; a possible D gene is TRBD1 (5 bases). V lost 5 bases, J lost 1 base, and 13 bases lay in between. The CDR3 runs to 15 residues. The germline V gene has CDR1 MNHEY and CDR2 SMNVEV (reference sequence). The CDR3 sequence: CASSTVRAGTDTQYF. CDR3 bases: TGTGCCAGCAGTACAGTCAGGGCCGGCACAGATACGCAGTATTTT.

The J gene is TRBJ2-7, the V gene TRBV5-6, with 10 bases aligning to TRBD2. CDR3 length equals 14 residues. The trim removed 2 bases at V and 2 bases at J, leaving 1 base unmatched. Germline assignment: CDR1 SGHDT and CDR2 YYEEEE. The CDR3 loop is CASSLLAGPYEQYF. DNA for the CDR3: TGTGCCAGCAGCTTACTAGCGGGACCCTACGAGCAGTACTTC.

The V call is TRBV28, the J call TRBJ1-6, with TRBD1 as a possible D gene (5 bases). This CDR3 spans 15 amino acids. The V and J ends lost 5 bases and 9 bases respectively, with 17 bases between them. Germline values: CDR1 MDHEN, CDR2 SYDVKM. The CDR3 is CASSPALGEGSPLHF. In DNA form, the CDR3 reads TGTGCCAGCAGTCCCGCCCTGGGGGAGGGTTCACCCCTCCACTTT.

The gene calls are TRBV18 and TRBJ1-2; no reliable D call. V lost 0 bases and J 4 bases, leaving 12 bases between the germline ends. Germline V gene sequence: CDR1 KGHSH, CDR2 LQKENI. This CDR3 comprises 15 residues. The CDR3 loop is CASSPPNPTSYGYTF. CDR3 bases: TGTGCCAGCTCACCACCCAATCCCACCTCCTATGGCTACACCTTC.

The chain joins TRBV18 to TRBJ1-3; D remains unclear. The CDR3 totals 16 residues. CDR1 and CDR2 (germline): KGHSH, LQKENI. V gave up 0 bases and J gave up 4 bases, with 13 bases separating them. As DNA, the CDR3 is TGTGCCAGCTCACCACCAGAAAACAGTCCCGGAAACACCATATATTTT. Its translation: CASSPPENSPGNTIYF.

The genes are TRBV2 and TRBJ1-2, with 9 bases that match TRBD1. J gave up 8 bases and V 10 bases, and 17 bases lay outside the gene matches. Per germline, CDR1 SNHLY and CDR2 FYNNEI. The CDR3 runs 15 residues. CDR3 in amino acids: CATPRDRESHGGYTF. As DNA, the CDR3 is TGTGCCACCCCCCGGGACAGGGAATCCCATGGGGGCTACACCTTC.

This clone came up a few times. The chain uses TRBV4-1 and TRBJ1-6; possible D gene TRBD1, 5 bases. The CDR3 totals 15 residues. Trimming left V 4 bases short and J 7 bases short, with 14 bases between. The germline V gene has CDR1 MGHRA and CDR2 YSYEKL. The CDR3: CASSPWQGENSPLHF. The CDR3 region has the DNA TGCGCCAGCAGCCCCTGGCAAGGGGAGAATTCACCCCTCCACTTT.

CDR3 residues: CASSTFPGPYNEQFF. DNA of the CDR3: TGTGCCAGTAGTACCTTTCCGGGGCCCTACAATGAGCAGTTCTTC. The chain is built from TRBV19 and TRBJ2-1, with D perhaps assigned TRBD1 or TRBD2 (5 bases each). This CDR3 comprises 15 residues. Trimming cost V 4 bases and J 2 bases, with 12 bases left between them. CDR1 and CDR2 from the germline V gene are LNHDA and SQIVND (reference sequence).

The rearrangement links TRBV7-2 to TRBJ2-1, with TRBD2 matching 10 bases. Looked up from germline, CDR1 is SGHTA and CDR2 is FQGNSA. The V segment lost 5 bases and the J segment 14 bases; nucleotides outside the gene matches: 12. The CDR3 totals 14 residues. This CDR3 is CASSLWERGGLEFF. The CDR3 DNA is TGTGCCAGCAGCCTCTGGGAGCGGGGGGGTCTGGAGTTCTTC.

The chain recombines TRBV7-6 with TRBJ2-3, with 12 bases lining up with TRBD2. The CDR3 extends over 17 amino acids. The V segment lost 1 base and the J segment 7 bases; nucleotides outside the gene matches: 9. From germline, CDR1 is SGHVS and CDR2 FNYEAQ. The DNA for the CDR3 is TGTGCCAGCAGCTTAGGATCCGGGACTAGCGGGCTGAATACGCAGTATTTT. Amino acids: CASSLGSGTSGLNTQYF.

The V and J genes are TRBV7-2 and TRBJ1-1; 8 nucleotides line up with TRBD1. Germline values: CDR1 SGHTA, CDR2 FQGNSA. V was pared by 6 bases and J by 6 bases, with 12 bases of the junction left unmatched. This CDR3 has 15 amino acids. CDR3 nucleotides: TGTGCCAGCAGTTACGTCGGACAGGGAATCTCTGAAGCTTTCTTT. It translates to CASSYVGQGISEAFF.

This clone was observed a single time. J is TRBJ2-1 and V is TRBV6-6, with D perhaps matching TRBD2 (6 bases). The germline V gene encodes CDR1 MNHNY and CDR2 SVGAGI (reference sequence). Trimming took off 5 bases at V and 8 bases at J, with 19 bases between the two ends. The CDR3 loop spans 15 amino acids. The CDR3 protein is CASSKTTRFGDEQFF. Here the CDR3 DNA reads TGTGCCAGCAGTAAAACGACTAGATTCGGAGATGAGCAGTTCTTC.

A single count supports this clone. The J gene is TRBJ2-2, the V gene TRBV7-9; D gene ambiguous. The CDR3 runs 15 residues. Germline V gene data show CDR1 as SEHNR and CDR2 as FQNEAQ (reference sequence). V shed 0 bases and J shed 1 base, with 6 bases lying between them. The CDR3 loop is CASSLAPVNTGELFF. CDR3 in DNA: TGTGCCAGCAGCTTAGCGCCGGTGAACACCGGGGAGCTGTTTTTT.

V is TRBV29-1 and J is TRBJ2-7; 10 nucleotides align to TRBD1. CDR1 is SQVTM and CDR2 is ANQGSEA in the germline V gene. The CDR3 consists of 12 residues. J was trimmed by 8 bases and V by 1 base; bases with no gene match: 2. As DNA, the CDR3 is TGCAGCGTTGAAGGGACAGGGGGAAAGCAGTACTTC. It specifies CSVEGTGGKQYF.